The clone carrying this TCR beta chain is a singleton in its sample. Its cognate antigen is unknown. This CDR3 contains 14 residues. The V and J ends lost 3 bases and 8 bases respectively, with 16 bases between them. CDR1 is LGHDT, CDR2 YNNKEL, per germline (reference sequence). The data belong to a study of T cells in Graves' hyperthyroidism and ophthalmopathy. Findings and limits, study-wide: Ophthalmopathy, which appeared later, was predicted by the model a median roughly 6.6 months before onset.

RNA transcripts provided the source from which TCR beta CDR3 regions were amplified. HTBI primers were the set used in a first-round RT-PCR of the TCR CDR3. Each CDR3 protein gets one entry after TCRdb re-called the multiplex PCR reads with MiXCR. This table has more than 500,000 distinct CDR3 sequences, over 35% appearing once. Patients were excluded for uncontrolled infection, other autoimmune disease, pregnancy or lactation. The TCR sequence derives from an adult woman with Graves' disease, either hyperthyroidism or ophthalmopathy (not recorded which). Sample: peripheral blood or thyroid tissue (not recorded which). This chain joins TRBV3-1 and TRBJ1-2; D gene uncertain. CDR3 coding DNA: TGTGCCAGCAGCCATGATCAAGACTTCTTGGGCTACACCTTC. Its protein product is CASSHDQDFLGYTF. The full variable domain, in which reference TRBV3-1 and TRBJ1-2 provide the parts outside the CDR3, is DTAVSQTPKYLVTQMGNDKSIKCEQNLGHDTMYWYKQDSKKFLKIMFSYNNKELIINETVPNRFSPKSPDKAHLNLHINSLELGDSAVYFCASSHDQDFLGYTFGSGTRLTVV.